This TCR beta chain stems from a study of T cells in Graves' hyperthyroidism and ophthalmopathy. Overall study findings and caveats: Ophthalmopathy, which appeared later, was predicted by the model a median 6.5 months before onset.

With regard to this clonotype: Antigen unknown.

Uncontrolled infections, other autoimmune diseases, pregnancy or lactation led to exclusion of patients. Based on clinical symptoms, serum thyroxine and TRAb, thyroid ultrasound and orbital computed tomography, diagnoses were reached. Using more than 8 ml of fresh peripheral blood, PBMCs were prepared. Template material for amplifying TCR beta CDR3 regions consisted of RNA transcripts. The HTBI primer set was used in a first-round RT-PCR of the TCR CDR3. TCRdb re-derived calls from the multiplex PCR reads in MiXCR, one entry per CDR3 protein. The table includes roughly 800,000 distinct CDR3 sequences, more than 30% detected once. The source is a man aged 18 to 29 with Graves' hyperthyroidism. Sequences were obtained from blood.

The CDR3 coding sequence is TGTGCCAGAGCGACAGGGACCGGCGAGCAGTACTTC. Encoded protein: CARATGTGEQYF. The chain uses TRBV2 and TRBJ2-7; 7 nucleotides agree with TRBD1. V gave up 9 bases and J gave up 6 bases; unmatched junction bases: 8. Germline lookup yields CDR1 SNHLY and CDR2 FYNNEI. This CDR3 comprises 12 residues.